The 30 T cell receptor beta chains below all came from one sample that was sequenced in a study of CD4+ T cells in melanoma. The data were produced by immunoSEQ multiplex PCR, yet TCRdb's version contains in-frame clones alone and is incomplete. The sample shows 15,000 to 20,000 clones, 65% to 85% of them seen only once. The sequenced sample was cells from a culture (not recorded whether cultured in vitro). These receptors originate from a human donor with melanoma.

The CDR3 DNA reads TGCGCCAGCAGCTTGCGGCAGGGGGACACCGGGGAGCTGTTTTTT. This sequence encodes CASSLRQGDTGELFF. The chain recombines TRBV5-1 with TRBJ2-2, with 7 positions matching TRBD1. The CDR3 length is 15 residues. The V and J ends lost 1 base and 3 bases, in that order; junction bases with no gene match: 3. CDR1 SGHRS and CDR2 YFSETQ come from the germline V gene.

The chain joins TRBV19 to TRBJ2-2; the match to TRBD2 covers 14 bases. The CDR3 runs 17 residues. V lost 9 bases, J lost 0 bases, and 6 bases stayed unmatched. Per the germline V gene, CDR1 is LNHDA and CDR2 is SQIVND (reference sequence). In nucleotides, the CDR3 is TGTGCCAGCGGACTAGCGGGGGGAAGCTCGAACACCGGGGAGCTGTTTTTT. Its translation is CASGLAGGSSNTGELFF.

This sequence joins TRBV11-2 and TRBJ2-1, with 7 positions matching TRBD1. The CDR3 sequence is 14 residues long. The trim removed 4 bases at V and 3 bases at J, leaving 3 bases unmatched. Germline lookup yields CDR1 SGHAT and CDR2 FQNNGV. The CDR3 DNA sequence: TGTGCCAGCAGCTCGAACAGGGGCTACAATGAGCAGTTCTTC. Translated, it gives CASSSNRGYNEQFF. The full variable domain, rest sourced from reference TRBV11-2 and TRBJ2-1, is EAGVAQSPRYKIIEKRQSVAFWCNPISGHATLYWYQQILGQGPKLLIQFQNNGVVDDSQLPKDRFSAERLKGVDSTLKIQPAKLEDSAVYLCASSSNRGYNEQFFGPGTRLTVL.

V gene TRBV20-1 combines with J gene TRBJ1-2; TRBD1 agrees at 8 bases. This CDR3 has 11 amino acids. CDR1 is DFQATT and CDR2 is SNEGSKA in the germline V gene (reference sequence). Trimming removed 8 bases from V and 5 bases from J; junction bases left unmatched: 4. CDR3: CSCGQGYGYTF. In DNA, the CDR3 is TGCAGTTGCGGACAGGGTTATGGCTACACCTTC.

In nucleotides, the CDR3 is TGTGCCAGCAGTGCTCAGGCGGGACGCGAGCAGTACTTC. This codes for CASSAQAGREQYF. The rearrangement links TRBV27 to TRBJ2-7; TRBD2 might be the D (6 bases). CDR1 and CDR2 (germline): MNHEY, SMNVEV (reference sequence). The CDR3 has 13 amino acids. Trimming took 5 bases from V and 6 from J, leaving 14 bases between them.

The J gene is TRBJ1-1, the V gene TRBV5-5; D gene unclear. Trimming removed 2 bases from V and 1 base from J, with 6 bases in between. CDR1 and CDR2 from the germline V gene are SGHKS and YYEKEE (reference sequence). There are 13 residues in the CDR3. The CDR3 here is CASSLLANTEAFF. In nucleotides, the CDR3 is TGTGCCAGCAGCTTACTAGCGAACACTGAAGCTTTCTTT.

The rearrangement uses TRBV19 and TRBJ1-6; tentative D call: TRBD1 (5 bases). The V end was cut by 8 bases, the J end by 9 bases, with 17 bases between. Looked up from germline, CDR1 is LNHDA and CDR2 is SQIVND (reference sequence). The CDR3 is 14 residues long. CDR3 nucleotides: TGTGCCAGTTTCGACAGTGCCGGGGGTTCACCCCTCCACTTT. It encodes CASFDSAGGSPLHF.

The rearrangement links TRBV7-9 to TRBJ1-2, with a weak D call TRBD1 (5 bases). The germline V gene encodes CDR1 SEHNR and CDR2 FQNEAQ (reference sequence). V was trimmed by 7 bases and J by 1 base, leaving 16 bases between them. This CDR3 spans 15 amino acids. Here the CDR3 reads CASTTNGGINYGYTF. CDR3 nucleotides: TGTGCCAGCACCACGAATGGGGGAATTAACTATGGCTACACCTTC.

The rearrangement uses TRBV29-1 and TRBJ2-7, with D unclear. There are 13 residues in the CDR3. V was trimmed by 4 bases and J by 3 bases, leaving 13 bases between them. Germline V gene data show CDR1 as SQVTM and CDR2 as ANQGSEA. The chain's CDR3 is CSVAQGFRYEQYF. In DNA, the CDR3 is TGCAGCGTTGCCCAAGGATTCCGCTACGAGCAGTACTTC.

This clone was counted a single time. The genes are TRBV30 and TRBJ2-3, with D uncertain. CDR1 is GTSNPN and CDR2 is SVGIG in the germline V gene (reference sequence). Trimming removed 2 bases from V and 2 bases from J, with 8 bases in between. The CDR3 spans 13 residues. The CDR3 loop is CAWSLDITDTQYF. CDR3 DNA sequence: TGTGCCTGGAGTCTAGACATCACAGATACGCAGTATTTT.

The V gene is TRBV6-6, the J gene TRBJ1-1, with D unresolved. The CDR3 covers 15 residues. V gave up 4 bases and J gave up 3 bases, with 15 bases separating them. In germline, CDR1 is MNHNY, CDR2 SVGAGI (reference sequence). CDR3 region: CASSFLLAGDTEAFF. The CDR3 nucleotides read TGTGCCAGCAGTTTTCTCTTAGCAGGAGACACTGAAGCTTTCTTT.

The chain employs TRBV4-2 and TRBJ1-4; possible D gene TRBD1, 5 bases. This CDR3 contains 14 residues. The germline gives CDR1 LGHNA, CDR2 YNFKEQ. Trimming stripped 5 bases from V and 4 bases from J, with 11 bases between. The DNA of the CDR3 is TGTGCCAGCAGCGCCTTCGGGGGTAATGAAAAACTGTTTTTT. The encoded protein is CASSAFGGNEKLFF.

The V and J genes are TRBV6-5 and TRBJ2-3, with D possibly matching TRBD2 (5 bases). The germline V gene encodes CDR1 MNHEY and CDR2 SVGAGI. V gave up 2 bases and J gave up 7 bases, with 16 bases separating them. The CDR3 has 15 residues. DNA of the CDR3: TGTGCCAGCAGTTACGGTAACGGGGTGGTAAATACGCAGTATTTT. Its protein product is CASSYGNGVVNTQYF.

V gene TRBV18 combines with J gene TRBJ2-7, with unresolved D. This CDR3 comprises 13 residues. V dropped 0 bases and J dropped 3 bases, with 6 bases sitting between them. Per germline, CDR1 KGHSH and CDR2 LQKENI. The CDR3 is CASSPPKGYEQYF. The CDR3 DNA reads as TGTGCCAGCTCACCACCGAAAGGCTACGAGCAGTACTTC.

The chain combines TRBV6-5 with TRBJ2-6; a possible D gene is TRBD1 (6 bases). Germline loops: CDR1 MNHEY, CDR2 SVGAGI. V was trimmed by 7 bases and J by 2 bases, leaving 12 bases between them. CDR3 length: 15 residues. The CDR3 loop reads CASKPRGTGANVLTF. CDR3 nucleotides: TGTGCCAGCAAACCCAGGGGCACTGGGGCCAACGTCCTGACTTTC.

The J gene is TRBJ2-1, the V gene TRBV2, with 8 bases fitting TRBD2. The CDR3 is 15 residues long. The germline V gene encodes CDR1 SNHLY and CDR2 FYNNEI. V trimming: 7 bases; J trimming: 3 bases; junction bases outside the gene matches: 8. In DNA form, the CDR3 reads TGTGCCAGCAAGGTCCTAGCGGGTAACTACAATGAGCAGTTCTTC. It translates to CASKVLAGNYNEQFF.

The chain has TRBV18 and TRBJ1-1; 7 nucleotides align to TRBD1. Per germline, CDR1 KGHSH and CDR2 LQKENI. The CDR3 sequence is 15 residues long. After removal of 2 bases from V and 1 base from J, the junction contained 4 bases not matched to a gene. The CDR3: CASSPDPGGNTEAFF. In DNA form, the CDR3 reads TGTGCCAGCTCACCAGACCCAGGGGGGAACACTGAAGCTTTCTTT.

The chain links TRBV7-3 to TRBJ2-7, with 16 positions matching TRBD2. CDR3 length: 14 amino acids. Per the germline V gene, CDR1 is SGHTA and CDR2 is FQGTGA. Trimming cost V 5 bases and J 10 bases; bases outside gene matches: 5. The CDR3 nucleotides are TGTGCCAGCAGCCCCGGGACTAGCGGGGGGGCTCAGTACTTC. Its protein is CASSPGTSGGAQYF.

The J gene is TRBJ2-2, the V gene TRBV11-3; 10 bases agree with TRBD2. CDR1 and CDR2 (germline): SGHNT, YENEEA. This CDR3 is built from 15 residues. Germline trimming cut 6 bases from V and 8 bases from J; bases unmatched to any gene: 9. CDR3 nucleotides: TGTGCCAGCAGTGTAATAGCGGGGGGCCGTGGGGAGCTGTTTTTT. Translating gives CASSVIAGGRGELFF.

This chain joins TRBV23-1 and TRBJ1-2; the D gene is possibly TRBD1 (6 bases). TRBV23-1 is labeled an ORF, and its function is uncertain. The CDR3 covers 13 residues. Trimming left V 7 bases short and J 1 base short, with 10 bases between. In DNA, the CDR3 is TGCGCCAGCACCGCGACAGGTAACTATGGCTACACCTTC. Amino acids: CASTATGNYGYTF.

The chain carries TRBV6-1 and TRBJ2-7; D is uncertain. This CDR3 contains 13 residues. Germline V gene data show CDR1 as MNHNS and CDR2 as SASEGT. V lost 6 bases, J lost 6 bases, and 15 bases lay in between. This CDR3 is CASRLSLSFEQYF. The CDR3 coding sequence is TGTGCCAGCAGGCTCTCCTTAAGCTTCGAGCAGTACTTC.

The gene calls are TRBV10-2 and TRBJ1-1, with D possibly TRBD1 on 5 matching bases. CDR1 is WSHSY, CDR2 SAAADI, per germline. V dropped 8 bases and J dropped 4 bases, with 20 bases sitting between them. CDR3 size: 15 residues. CDR3 sequence reads: CASGDWASPPTEAFF. The CDR3 DNA follows: TGCGCCAGCGGGGACTGGGCTAGTCCGCCCACTGAAGCTTTCTTT.

The table lists this clone with a few counts. The chain combines TRBV10-2 with TRBJ1-6; no clear D gene. Germline CDR1 and CDR2: WSHSY and SAAADI. This CDR3 has 13 amino acids. The ends were cut back, 8 bases at V and 11 bases at J, with 16 bases in the middle. The CDR3 DNA reads as TGCGCCAGCGTCGCCTTTCGCATGGCACCCCTCCACTTT. Translating it yields CASVAFRMAPLHF.

This chain uses TRBV14 with TRBJ2-7; possibly TRBD2 for D (6 bases). The CDR3 runs 14 residues. Trimming took 3 bases from V and 0 from J, leaving 9 bases between them. Germline V gives CDR1 SGHDN, CDR2 FVKESK. CDR3 amino acids: CASSQYGGSYEQYF. DNA of the CDR3: TGTGCCAGCAGCCAGTACGGGGGCTCCTACGAGCAGTACTTC.

This chain joins TRBV5-1 and TRBJ1-4; 11 positions match TRBD1. Per germline, CDR1 SGHRS and CDR2 YFSETQ. The J segment lost 7 bases and the V segment lost 1 base, leaving 3 bases of the junction unmatched. The CDR3 covers 15 residues. The CDR3 sequence is CASSLTGTGGEKLFF. The CDR3 coding sequence is TGCGCCAGCAGCTTGACCGGGACAGGGGGTGAAAAACTGTTTTTT.

The J gene is TRBJ1-5, the V gene TRBV6-6; D is undetermined. The V end was cut by 2 bases, the J end by 7 bases, with 15 bases between. The CDR3 length is 15 residues. In germline, CDR1 is MNHNY, CDR2 SVGAGI (reference sequence). CDR3 in DNA: TGTGCCAGCAGTTACAGTAATTTCGTGAAGCAGCCCCAGCATTTT. Translating gives CASSYSNFVKQPQHF.

The chain has TRBV6-1 and TRBJ2-3, with TRBD2 identical over 11 bases. Germline CDR1 reads MNHNS; CDR2 reads SASEGT. Trimming removed 1 base from V and 4 bases from J; junction bases left unmatched: 7. The CDR3 contains 17 residues. CDR3: CASSEVPSGGPPDTQYF. DNA of the CDR3: TGTGCCAGCAGTGAAGTTCCTAGCGGGGGGCCCCCAGATACGCAGTATTTT.

This clone came up a few times. The junction and the germline gene differ at one end; a read error may be behind it. The chain employs TRBV7-7 and TRBJ2-5; 9 nucleotides agree with TRBD2. Germline CDR1 SSHAT, CDR2 FNYEAQ (reference sequence). The CDR3 sequence is 16 residues long. The DNA for the CDR3 is TGTGCTAGCAGCCCCGGGTTAGCGGGGGCGCAAGAGACCCAGTACTTC. It is translated as CASSPGLAGAQETQYF.

The chain uses TRBV6-1 and TRBJ2-7; no definite D call. This CDR3 comprises 10 residues. V lost 3 bases and J 4 bases, leaving 1 base between the germline ends. CDR1 and CDR2 (germline): MNHNS, SASEGT. The CDR3 DNA sequence: TGTGCCAGCAGTGAGTACGAGCAGTACTTC. Its protein product is CASSEYEQYF.

Here the CDR3 reads CASTGIRGHRTTGELFF. The DNA of the CDR3 is TGTGCCAGCACCGGAATCCGGGGCCATAGAACCACCGGGGAGCTGTTTTTT. The genes are TRBV25-1 and TRBJ2-2, with D perhaps being TRBD1 or TRBD2 (5 bases each). The CDR3 runs to 17 residues. Looked up from germline, CDR1 is MGHDK and CDR2 is SYGVNS. The V and J ends lost 7 bases and 4 bases respectively, with 22 bases between them. Full variable domain (remainder filled in from reference TRBV25-1 and TRBJ2-2): EADIYQTPRYLVIGTGKKITLECSQTMGHDKMYWYQQDPGMELHLIHYSYGVNSTEKGDLSSESTVSRIRTEHFPLTLESARPSHTSQYLCASTGIRGHRTTGELFFGEGSRLTVL.